This T cell receptor (beta chain) derives from a study of shared clonotypes between healthy human individuals. The CDR3 runs 14 residues. Germline assignment: CDR1 SGHRS and CDR2 YFSETQ. The germline V and J ends were trimmed by 1 base and 2 bases, with 8 bases remaining between them. Running of the assay took place at deep level. The table came from immunoSEQ multiplex PCR; TCRdb's copy has only in-frame clones and leaves some out. This sample has around 2.1 million clones, with almost 96% found just once. V and J are TRBV5-1 and TRBJ2-3; D call uncertain. The TCR was taken from a man between 18 and 29 years old in good health. Sequencing was performed on naive CD4+ T cells sorted from blood. Subset described: CD45RA+ positively selected. CDR3 sequence reads: CASSLSSTTDTQYF. Written as DNA, the CDR3 is TGCGCCAGCAGCTTGAGCAGTACCACAGATACGCAGTATTTT. Filled out from reference TRBV5-1 and TRBJ2-3, the complete variable domain reads KAGVTQTPRYLIKTRGQQVTLSCSPISGHRSVSWYQQTPGQGLQFLFEYFSETQRNKGNFPGRFSGRQFSNSRSEMNVSTLELGDSALYLCASSLSSTTDTQYFGPGTRLTVL.